Presented here are 20 T cell receptor beta chains from one specimen sequenced in a study of T cells after yellow fever vaccination. TCRdb recomputed calls from the 5' RACE reads with MiXCR, one row per CDR3 protein. Of about 210,000 distinct CDR3 sequences in the sample, roughly 6.8% were seen once. The specimen comprised CD4+ T cells sorted from PBMCs, sampled on the day of the yellow fever booster vaccination. The receptor set was obtained from a man between 25 and 39 years old who received the YFV17D yellow fever vaccine.

This clonotype has ten or more counts. The CDR3 nucleotides read TGTGCCAGCAGTTACTCGAGTGGGCTAACCTACGAGCAGTACTTC. This codes for CASSYSSGLTYEQYF. The chain links TRBV6-2 or TRBV6-3 to TRBJ2-7; D is undetermined. CDR3 length equals 15 residues. Germline CDR1 is MNHEY and CDR2 is SVGEGT. Trimming pared 0 bases from V and 2 bases from J, leaving 11 bases between.

Only a few counts were recorded for this clonotype. This rearrangement joins TRBV30 to TRBJ2-2; 9 bases agree with TRBD2. This CDR3 is built from 15 residues. Germline-derived CDR1 and CDR2 are GTSNPN and SVGIG (reference sequence). V was clipped by 6 bases and J by 1 base; unmatched bases: 6. The CDR3 sequence is CACNRLAVNTGELFF. CDR3 sequence (DNA): TGTGCCTGCAACCGACTAGCGGTGAACACCGGGGAGCTGTTTTTT. Supplemented by reference TRBV30 and TRBJ2-2, the full variable domain reads SQTIHQWPATLVQPVGSPLSLECTVEGTSNPNLYWYRQAAGRGLQLLFYSVGIGQISSEVPQNLSASRPQDRQFILSSKKLLLSDSGFYLCACNRLAVNTGELFFGEGSRLTVL.

This clonotype was seen ten or more times. V usage is TRBV6-1 and J usage is TRBJ2-1; unclear D gene. Trimming pared 6 bases from V and 1 base from J, leaving 10 bases between. CDR1 and CDR2 (germline): MNHNS, SASEGT. CDR3 length equals 14 residues. The CDR3, as DNA: TGTGCCAGCAGAGGAGTCGGATCCTACAATGAGCAGTTCTTC. Its translation: CASRGVGSYNEQFF.

This clonotype came up many times. The chain recombines TRBV7-2 with TRBJ2-7; D might be TRBD1 or TRBD2, each matching 5 bases. CDR3 size: 14 residues. Deletions cut 5 bases from V and 3 bases from J, with 14 bases between. The germline CDR1 and CDR2 sequences are SGHTA and FQGNSA. The DNA of the CDR3 is TGTGCCAGCAGCCTCGGGACGGGGATCTACGAGCAGTACTTC. Protein sequence: CASSLGTGIYEQYF.

J is TRBJ2-3 and V is TRBV10-2; possible D gene TRBD2, 5 bases. V was shortened by 7 bases and J by 2 bases, with 10 bases between the two germline ends. The length of the CDR3 is 13 residues. CDR1 WSHSY and CDR2 SAAADI come from the germline V gene. CDR3 in amino acids: CASNERHTDTQYF. DNA for the CDR3: TGCGCCAGCAACGAGCGGCACACAGATACGCAGTATTTT.

The chain links TRBV5-1 to TRBJ2-3, with 12 positions matching TRBD2. Looked up from germline, CDR1 is SGHRS and CDR2 is YFSETQ. The CDR3 is made up of 15 amino acids. V dropped 4 bases and J dropped 4; count of bases not matched to a gene: 4. The CDR3 DNA reads TGCGCCAGCAGCCCCGGACTAGCGGGACCAGATACGCAGTATTTT. Residues: CASSPGLAGPDTQYF.

This clonotype was recorded many times. The V call is TRBV5-1, the J call TRBJ2-7, with 12 positions matching TRBD1. Trimming cost V 5 bases and J 7 bases; bases outside gene matches: 10. Per the germline V gene, CDR1 is SGHRS and CDR2 is YFSETQ. This CDR3 region has 15 residues. CDR3 DNA: TGCGCCAGCAGTCCCGGGACAGGGGGCCTCAGTGAGCAGTACTTC. It codes for CASSPGTGGLSEQYF.

This clonotype showed up many times. For the CDR3, the DNA is TGCAGTGTTACCAAAGCGGGAGTGGGCAATGAGCAGTTCTTC. Protein product: CSVTKAGVGNEQFF. The J gene is TRBJ2-1, the V gene TRBV20-1; 8 bases align to TRBD2. This CDR3 is built from 14 residues. Germline assignment: CDR1 DFQATT and CDR2 SNEGSKA (reference sequence). The V and J ends lost 7 bases and 6 bases, in that order; junction bases with no gene match: 11.

This clonotype has only a few counts. CDR3 nucleotide sequence: TGTGCCAGCAGCTTAGAGGGGCTTGTGGAGCTGTTTTTT. This encodes CASSLEGLVELFF. The rearrangement uses TRBV7-8 and TRBJ2-2, with D possibly TRBD1 on 5 matching bases. The CDR3 length is 13 residues. Germline loops: CDR1 SGHVS, CDR2 FQNEAQ. Trimming took 1 base from V and 10 from J, leaving 10 bases between them.

The J gene is TRBJ2-2, the V gene TRBV4-2, with 7 bases fitting TRBD1. The CDR3 is 16 residues long. Germline CDR1 and CDR2: LGHNA and YNFKEQ. The trim removed 0 bases at V and 2 bases at J, leaving 3 bases unmatched. CDR3 in DNA: TGTGCCAGCAGCCAAGACCAGGGGGTTAACACCGGGGAGCTGTTTTTT. This translates into CASSQDQGVNTGELFF.

This clonotype came up many times. The chain links TRBV20-1 to TRBJ2-3, with 9 nucleotides matching TRBD2. The CDR3 spans 14 residues. In germline, CDR1 is DFQATT, CDR2 SNEGSKA (reference sequence). V shed 2 bases, J shed 5 bases, and the junction held 5 bases outside the gene matches. The CDR3 DNA is TGCAGTGCTAGACCGGCGGGAGGGATAGATACGCAGTATTTT. Translated: CSARPAGGIDTQYF.

This clonotype has only a few counts. The chain couples TRBV5-1 to TRBJ2-1, with D perhaps matching TRBD2 (5 bases). CDR3 length: 13 residues. CDR1 SGHRS and CDR2 YFSETQ come from the germline V gene. The V gene lost 5 bases and the J gene lost 7 bases, with 13 bases spanning the gap. The CDR3 nucleotides are TGCGCCAGCAGTAGGGAGAACGGGAATGAGCAGTTCTTC. Its translation is CASSRENGNEQFF.

The rearrangement joins TRBV20-1 to TRBJ2-2, with TRBD2 matching 9 bases. Losses at the gene ends were 5 bases for V and 7 bases for J; bases not matched to a gene: 11. The germline gives CDR1 DFQATT, CDR2 SNEGSKA (reference sequence). This CDR3 has 15 amino acids. CDR3 loop: CSAAQRTSVNGELFF. CDR3 sequence (DNA): TGCAGTGCTGCCCAAAGGACTAGCGTAAACGGGGAGCTGTTTTTT.

The chain is built from TRBV6-5 and TRBJ2-3, with D perhaps TRBD2 (5 bases). The CDR3 is 15 amino acids. Trimming cost V 7 bases and J 2 bases, with 16 bases left between them. Germline CDR1 is MNHEY and CDR2 is SVGAGI. This chain's CDR3 is CASIHYGRDTDTQYF. CDR3 DNA: TGTGCCAGCATTCACTACGGACGGGACACAGATACGCAGTATTTT.

The chain employs TRBV5-1 and TRBJ2-5, with 7 bases lining up with TRBD2. The CDR3 spans 14 residues. CDR1 and CDR2 from the germline V gene are SGHRS and YFSETQ. V was pared by 4 bases and J by 3 bases, with 6 bases of the junction left unmatched. The CDR3 loop reads CASSLDAGEETQYF. The CDR3, as DNA: TGCGCCAGCAGCCTTGATGCGGGAGAAGAGACCCAGTACTTC. The full variable domain, in which reference TRBV5-1 and TRBJ2-5 provide the parts outside the CDR3, is KAGVTQTPRYLIKTRGQQVTLSCSPISGHRSVSWYQQTPGQGLQFLFEYFSETQRNKGNFPGRFSGRQFSNSRSEMNVSTLELGDSALYLCASSLDAGEETQYFGPGTRLLVL.

The gene calls are TRBV4-2 and TRBJ2-1, with TRBD2 identical over 11 bases. The length of the CDR3 is 16 residues. Germline V lookup: CDR1 LGHNA, CDR2 YNFKEQ. The V gene end was trimmed by 3 bases and the J gene end by 10 bases; junction bases not matched to a gene: 11. The CDR3 nucleotides read TGTGCCAGCAGCCATACGGGACTAGCGGACCCGCCCGAGCAGTTCTTC. Residues: CASSHTGLADPPEQFF.

This clonotype occurred a few times. The chain has TRBV21-1 and TRBJ2-7. TRBV21-1 is annotated as a pseudogene. CDR3 length: 12 residues. The CDR3 here is CASREDYYEQYF. In DNA, the CDR3 is TGTGCCAGCAGGGAAGATTATTACGAGCAGTACTTC.

The chain combines TRBV3-1 with TRBJ2-7; 12 bases match TRBD2. This CDR3 has 17 amino acids. Trimming cost V 4 bases and J 1 base; bases outside gene matches: 8. CDR1 is LGHDT, CDR2 YNNKEL, per germline (reference sequence). CDR3 protein: CASSLGLAGRRSYEQYF. In nucleotides, the CDR3 is TGTGCCAGCAGCCTAGGACTAGCGGGAAGAAGGTCCTACGAGCAGTACTTC.

This clonotype has a count of ten or more. This sequence joins TRBV5-1 and TRBJ2-7, with 8 bases identical to TRBD1. Germline CDR1 SGHRS, CDR2 YFSETQ. This CDR3 has 14 amino acids. Trimming at V came to 7 bases and at J to 4 bases, leaving 10 bases not matched to a gene. CDR3 sequence: CASRSPGQEYEQYF. The CDR3 nucleotides are TGCGCCAGCCGGTCTCCGGGACAGGAGTACGAGCAGTACTTC.

This clonotype came up a few times. The chain joins TRBV4-3 to TRBJ2-4; 9 nucleotides match TRBD1. CDR1 is LGHNA and CDR2 is YSLEER in the germline V gene. This CDR3 has 19 amino acids. Trimming at V came to 0 bases and at J to 2 bases, leaving 11 bases not matched to a gene. This CDR3 is CASSQDRRTGTGTKNIQYF. The DNA of the CDR3 is TGCGCCAGCAGCCAAGATCGCAGGACCGGGACAGGGACCAAAAACATTCAGTACTTC.